This entry describes one T cell receptor (beta chain). Its target is not known. This specimen belongs to a study of shared clonotypes between healthy human individuals. General study points: Investigators expected sequencing depth to affect clonotype sharing among donors. In a handful of donors, around 5.5% of naive CD4 clonotypes appeared in common. In general, naive subsets displayed greater estimated richness than memory subsets did.

Assay used: immunoSEQ multiplex PCR; TCRdb lists only in-frame clones, some missing. Of a few hundred thousand clones in the sample, roughly 70% were seen once. Healthy and HIV-negative, the adult donors had no recent acute infections or vaccinations. The germline V and J ends were trimmed by 3 bases and 4 bases, with 13 bases remaining between them. Germline CDR1 and CDR2: KGHSH and LQKENI. The CDR3 is 15 residues long. The specimen was memory CD4+ T cells sorted from blood. Indicated subset: CD45RA-negative fraction. This clonotype was sampled from a man aged 25 to 40 in good health. V usage is TRBV18 and J usage is TRBJ1-5; unclear D gene. This CDR3 is CASSPLAGLNQPQHF. The CDR3 coding sequence is TGTGCCAGCTCACCGTTGGCGGGCCTTAATCAGCCCCAGCATTTT.